These 21 T cell receptor beta chains share one sample of origin, sequenced in a study of regulatory T cells in long-lasting Graves disease. Building the TCR beta libraries relied on iRepertoire HTBI primers, and CDR3 regions underwent Arm-PCR. MiXCR was run by TCRdb on the multiplex PCR reads, yielding one entry per CDR3 protein. The repertoire includes about 290,000 distinct CDR3 sequences, 22% of them detected once, and roughly 56% sits in the top ten. Time point here: persistent/refractory GD, antithyroid drugs over 5 years with positive TRAb. PBMCs were the source of the RNA used for TCR sequencing. The source material was peripheral blood mononuclear cells (PBMCs), sampled when the disease was refractory, from a patient treated with antithyroid drugs. These receptors all stem from a female donor with Graves disease.

This clonotype was detected many times. The V call is TRBV2, the J call TRBJ2-7, with 7 bases aligning to TRBD2. Trimming cost V 7 bases and J 3 bases; bases outside gene matches: 12. The CDR3 runs to 15 residues. Germline CDR1 and CDR2: SNHLY and FYNNEI. The CDR3 sequence is CASIGRDSVGYEQYF. The CDR3, as DNA: TGTGCCAGCATAGGGAGGGACTCGGTCGGCTACGAGCAGTACTTC.

This clonotype was seen a handful of times. This chain uses TRBV27 with TRBJ2-2; 8 nucleotides match TRBD1. The CDR3 has 14 amino acids. The germline gives CDR1 MNHEY, CDR2 SMNVEV (reference sequence). The junction had 7 bases not matched to a gene; V was cut back by 7 bases and J by 6 bases. In DNA form, the CDR3 reads TGTGCCAGCACTCCGACAGGGGCGGCCGGGGAGCTGTTTTTT. Its translation: CASTPTGAAGELFF.

The rearrangement joins TRBV18 to TRBJ1-2; maybe TRBD1 (6 bases). V was shortened by 3 bases and J by 5 bases, with 13 bases between the two germline ends. CDR1 and CDR2 from the germline V gene are KGHSH and LQKENI. The CDR3 covers 14 residues. CDR3 loop: CASSPPDSRYGYTF. The DNA of the CDR3 is TGTGCCAGCTCACCTCCGGACAGCAGATATGGCTACACCTTC. The whole variable domain, remainder taken from reference TRBV18 and TRBJ1-2, is NAGVMQNPRHLVRRRGQEARLRCSPMKGHSHVYWYRQLPEEGLKFMVYLQKENIIDESGMPKERFSAEFPKEGPSILRIQQVVRGDSAAYFCASSPPDSRYGYTFGSGTRLTVV.

This clonotype was counted only a few times. This chain connects TRBV5-4 to TRBJ1-1; D remains ambiguous. In germline, CDR1 is SGHNT, CDR2 YYREEE (reference sequence). V shed 4 bases and J shed 8 bases, with 18 bases lying between them. CDR3 length equals 14 residues. The CDR3 DNA reads as TGTGCCAGCAGCCCCCGGCCGTTGCAGGTCGAAGCTTTCTTT. This translates into CASSPRPLQVEAFF.

The sample holds many counts of this clonotype. The chain uses TRBV2 and TRBJ2-7; D remains ambiguous. The CDR3 consists of 13 residues. Trimming took 4 bases from V and 4 from J, leaving 11 bases between them. Germline CDR1 is SNHLY and CDR2 is FYNNEI. The DNA for the CDR3 is TGTGCCAGCAGTGGTGCTAGGAAGTACGAGCAGTACTTC. It yields the protein CASSGARKYEQYF.

This sequence joins TRBV12-3 or TRBV12-4 and TRBJ1-1; unclear D gene. Trimming left V 5 bases short and J 1 base short, with 11 bases between. The CDR3 has 14 amino acids. The CDR3 coding sequence is TGTGCCAGCAGTGTCTTCTCAGCGAACACTGAAGCTTTCTTT. Amino acids: CASSVFSANTEAFF.

The V gene is TRBV6-2 or TRBV6-3, the J gene TRBJ2-7, with no clear D. This CDR3 comprises 15 residues. Germline V lookup: CDR1 MNHEY, CDR2 SVGEGT. Trimming pared 5 bases from V and 1 base from J, leaving 15 bases between. CDR3 DNA: TGTGCCAGCAGTCAAATAAGGACCGCTTCCTACGAGCAGTACTTC. Translated: CASSQIRTASYEQYF.

The chain recombines TRBV30 with TRBJ1-3; possible D gene TRBD1, 5 bases. CDR3 length: 15 residues. CDR1 and CDR2 from the germline V gene are GTSNPN and SVGIG (reference sequence). The V gene lost 0 bases and the J gene lost 0 bases, with 9 bases spanning the gap. DNA of the CDR3: TGTGCCTGGAGTGTAACGGGGACCTCTGGAAACACCATATATTTT. Its protein is CAWSVTGTSGNTIYF.

This clonotype has just a few counts. The chain joins TRBV29-1 to TRBJ1-5; D remains unclear. There are 13 residues in the CDR3. V was shortened by 0 bases and J by 3 bases, with 6 bases between the two germline ends. Germline CDR1 reads SQVTM; CDR2 reads ANQGSEA. The CDR3 DNA reads TGCAGCGTTGAAGAGGAGTACAATCAGCCCCAGCATTTT. This codes for CSVEEEYNQPQHF.

This clonotype was observed many times. The J gene is TRBJ2-7, the V gene TRBV28, with 7 bases that match TRBD2. V shed 5 bases and J 4 bases; nucleotides not matched to a gene: 5. CDR3 size: 13 residues. Germline lookup yields CDR1 MDHEN and CDR2 SYDVKM. The CDR3 DNA follows: TGTGCCAGCAGTCGGCGGGAGAGGTACGAGCAGTACTTC. Encoded protein: CASSRRERYEQYF.

This clonotype showed up many times. The chain recombines TRBV12-3 or TRBV12-4 with TRBJ1-1; D might be TRBD1 (5 bases). Trimming pared 6 bases from V and 4 bases from J, leaving 15 bases between. This CDR3 spans 14 amino acids. In DNA, the CDR3 is TGTGCCAGCAGACCTAAAGGGGAGAGCACTGAAGCTTTCTTT. Encoded protein: CASRPKGESTEAFF.

This clonotype was seen more than once but under ten times. This rearrangement joins TRBV6-2 or TRBV6-3 to TRBJ1-6; 10 bases fit TRBD1. The J segment lost 8 bases and the V segment lost 5 bases, leaving 6 bases of the junction unmatched. The CDR3 length is 15 residues. Germline V gives CDR1 MNHEY, CDR2 SVGEGT. The CDR3 region is CASSDPGTGDSPLHF. The DNA for the CDR3 is TGTGCCAGCAGTGACCCCGGGACAGGGGATTCACCCCTCCACTTT.

This clonotype has more than one count but fewer than ten. The chain recombines TRBV6-5 with TRBJ2-5; no reliable D call. The germline gives CDR1 MNHEY, CDR2 SVGAGI. With 2 bases removed from V and 1 base from J, the gap between germline ends came to 14 bases. The CDR3 length is 16 residues. CDR3 amino acids: CASSYRKDVAQETQYF. The CDR3 region has the DNA TGTGCCAGCAGTTACCGGAAGGATGTTGCCCAAGAGACCCAGTACTTC.

This clonotype has just a few counts. The chain joins TRBV27 to TRBJ2-5, with 9 bases lining up with TRBD1. Germline lookup yields CDR1 MNHEY and CDR2 SMNVEV (reference sequence). The CDR3 sequence is 15 residues long. The CDR3 region has the DNA TGTGCTGTGCCGGGACAGGGTAATCGGGAAGAGACCCAGTACTTC. The encoded protein is CAVPGQGNREETQYF.

This clonotype was counted only a few times. CDR3 DNA sequence: TGTGCCAGCAGTATAACAGAATTGAACACTGAAGCTTTCTTT. Its protein is CASSITELNTEAFF. This chain links TRBV2 with TRBJ1-1; D gene uncertain. V lost 5 bases and J 0 bases, leaving 10 bases between the germline ends. This CDR3 comprises 14 residues. Germline-derived CDR1 and CDR2 are SNHLY and FYNNEI.

This clonotype has more than one count but fewer than ten. This rearrangement joins TRBV6-1 to TRBJ1-1; D may be TRBD1 (6 bases). Germline assignment: CDR1 MNHNS and CDR2 SASEGT. The CDR3 consists of 17 residues. With 6 bases removed from V and 5 bases from J, the gap between germline ends came to 25 bases. CDR3 amino acids: CASRTMRGHPEGTEAFF. The CDR3 bases are TGTGCCAGCAGGACCATGAGGGGACACCCCGAGGGGACTGAAGCTTTCTTT.

This clonotype was counted ten times or more. This chain uses TRBV28 with TRBJ1-2; D not certain. CDR3 length: 16 amino acids. The germline V and J ends were trimmed by 3 bases and 3 bases, with 17 bases remaining between them. From germline, CDR1 is MDHEN and CDR2 SYDVKM. CDR3 residues: CASSFMGLFDDYGYTF. The CDR3 coding sequence is TGTGCCAGCAGTTTCATGGGTCTATTTGACGACTATGGCTACACCTTC.

The rearrangement uses TRBV19 and TRBJ2-4; TRBD2 is a possible D gene (5 bases). This CDR3 region has 17 residues. Germline values: CDR1 LNHDA, CDR2 SQIVND (reference sequence). V lost 10 bases and J lost 1, with 23 bases in between. CDR3 coding DNA: TGTGCCAATAGACCGCCGGGGTACTCATTGGCCAAAAACATTCAGTACTTC. Protein product: CANRPPGYSLAKNIQYF.

This chain joins TRBV19 and TRBJ2-7, with 8 bases fitting TRBD2. Germline-derived CDR1 and CDR2 are LNHDA and SQIVND (reference sequence). The CDR3 contains 15 residues. After removal of 2 bases from V and 5 bases from J, the junction contained 8 bases not matched to a gene. The CDR3 reads CASSIFSGSSNEQYF. The CDR3 bases are TGTGCCAGTAGTATATTCAGCGGGAGTTCCAACGAGCAGTACTTC.

In this sample, this clonotype turned up a few times. Its ends do not fully match the called genes, so a read error is possible. V gene TRBV7-2 combines with J gene TRBJ1-2, with TRBD1 as a possible D gene (6 bases). CDR3 length: 17 residues. CDR1 and CDR2 (germline): SGHTA, FQGNSA. CDR3 sequence reads: CASSQALNPDRLYGYTF. DNA for the CDR3: TGCGCCAGCAGCCAAGCCCTCAATCCTGACAGGCTCTATGGCTACACCTTC.

This clonotype was seen only once. CDR3 sequence: CASSLFRAAGNQPQHF. CDR3 sequence (DNA): TGTGCCAGCAGTTTATTTCGGGCTGCGGGCAATCAGCCCCAGCATTTT. The V and J genes are TRBV12-3 or TRBV12-4 and TRBJ1-5, with D unclear. Trimming shortened V by 2 bases and J by 2 bases, and 13 bases separated the two germline ends. This CDR3 spans 16 amino acids.